The 23 T cell receptor beta chains below were found in one sample sequenced in a study of cytomegalovirus exposure and HLA in healthy donors. The primer mix had 60 Vbeta and 13 Jbeta primers. Profiling relied on immunoSEQ multiplex PCR, and the TCRdb table lists in-frame clones only, not all of them. The data contain about 98,000 clones, about 83% of them singletons. What was sequenced was PBMCs. Every receptor here comes from a man aged 55 to 69 in good health and CMV-seropositive.

J is TRBJ2-3 and V is TRBV18, with a possible D match to TRBD1 (6 bases). In germline, CDR1 is KGHSH, CDR2 LQKENI. V gave up 1 base and J gave up 2 bases, with 13 bases separating them. The CDR3 is made up of 16 amino acids. CDR3: CASSPLRGFFTDTQYF. Written as DNA, the CDR3 is TGTGCCAGCTCACCACTGAGGGGGTTCTTCACAGATACGCAGTATTTT.

The gene calls are TRBV9 and TRBJ2-3; perhaps TRBD2 as D (7 bases). Germline assignment: CDR1 SGDLS and CDR2 YYNGEE. This CDR3 region has 16 residues. The ends were cut back, 0 bases at V and 5 bases at J, with 16 bases in the middle. CDR3 region: CASSVDGRGGKDTQYF. Written as DNA, the CDR3 is TGTGCCAGCAGCGTAGATGGGAGGGGGGGGAAAGATACGCAGTATTTT.

Details on this clone: This sample includes further DNA sequences coding for the same CDR3. The J gene is TRBJ1-5, the V gene TRBV10-2; D possibly corresponds to TRBD1 (5 bases). Trimming left V 10 bases short and J 7 bases short, with 17 bases between. The CDR3 runs to 13 residues. From germline, CDR1 is WSHSY and CDR2 SAAADI. The CDR3 reads CAIGSGGDQPQHF. The DNA of the CDR3 is TGCGCCATAGGGAGTGGGGGGGACCAGCCCCAGCATTTT.

This rearrangement joins TRBV10-3 to TRBJ1-2; TRBD1 matches 8 bases. The CDR3 contains 15 residues. J lost 2 bases, V lost 8 bases, and 10 bases had no gene match. CDR1 is ENHRY, CDR2 SYGVKD, per germline. CDR3 amino acids: CAIFGQGILNYGYTF. The CDR3 nucleotides read TGTGCCATCTTTGGACAGGGAATACTAAACTATGGCTACACCTTC.

The V gene is TRBV5-1, the J gene TRBJ2-5; TRBD2 matches at 8 bases. V lost 3 bases, J lost 3 bases, and 7 bases stayed unmatched. The CDR3 has 15 amino acids. CDR1 is SGHRS and CDR2 is YFSETQ in the germline V gene. The CDR3 protein is CASSSAGGLKETQYF. CDR3 DNA: TGCGCCAGCAGCTCGGCGGGGGGCTTGAAAGAGACCCAGTACTTC.

DNA of the CDR3: TGCGCCAGCAGCTTTGGGGACAGGGTCAGCGGGGAGCTGTTTTTT. It encodes CASSFGDRVSGELFF. The chain employs TRBV5-1 and TRBJ2-2, with 9 positions matching TRBD1. Losses at the gene ends were 2 bases for V and 7 bases for J; bases not matched to a gene: 6. This CDR3 is built from 15 residues. CDR1 is SGHRS, CDR2 YFSETQ, per germline.

CDR3 DNA: TGTGCCAGCAGCTTAGAGGGACAGGGGGCTTTTACGAAGACCCAGTACTTC. Its translation: CASSLEGQGAFTKTQYF. This chain connects TRBV7-9 to TRBJ2-5; 12 bases line up with TRBD1. V was pared by 1 base and J by 6 bases, with 9 bases of the junction left unmatched. CDR3 length equals 17 residues. The germline V gene has CDR1 SEHNR and CDR2 FQNEAQ (reference sequence).

The V call is TRBV6-1, the J call TRBJ2-5; D is perhaps TRBD1 (8 bases). This CDR3 has 14 amino acids. Deletions cut 6 bases from V and 12 bases from J, with 23 bases between. Germline V CDR1 and CDR2: MNHNS, SASEGT. For the CDR3, the DNA is TGTGCCAGCAGGGGGGGGGCAGGGGGCCTCACCGAGTACTTC. The encoded protein is CASRGGAGGLTEYF.

V gene TRBV7-3 combines with J gene TRBJ2-2; 7 bases align to TRBD2. Per germline, CDR1 SGHTA and CDR2 FQGTGA. J was trimmed by 1 base and V by 2 bases; bases with no gene match: 4. The CDR3 loop spans 16 amino acids. In DNA, the CDR3 is TGTGCCAGCAGCTTACTCTCGGGGGGGAACACCGGGGAGCTGTTTTTT. Encoded protein: CASSLLSGGNTGELFF.

The chain combines TRBV7-3 with TRBJ2-7; D gene unclear. Germline CDR1 reads SGHTA; CDR2 reads FQGTGA. With 0 bases removed from V and 0 bases from J, the gap between germline ends came to 6 bases. This CDR3 has 14 residues. CDR3 bases: TGTGCCAGCAGCTTAACAGCAAGCTCCTACGAGCAGTACTTC. As protein: CASSLTASSYEQYF.

The CDR3 protein is CAISSSPGDTQYF. The DNA for the CDR3 is TGTGCCATCAGTTCAAGCCCTGGTGATACGCAGTATTTT. The chain links TRBV10-3 to TRBJ2-3; D not resolved. The V end was cut by 5 bases, the J end by 6 bases, with 12 bases between. Germline-derived CDR1 and CDR2 are ENHRY and SYGVKD. The CDR3 extends over 13 amino acids.

As to this clone: The limits of the CDR3 on the DNA are not certain, so only TCRdb's listed CDR3 is given. J is TRBJ2-7 and V is TRBV19; TRBD2 is the table's D call, not checked against the DNA. Germline loops: CDR1 LNHDA, CDR2 SQIVND (reference sequence). The CDR3 spans 17 amino acids, including both terminal residues. CDR3 region: CASSIRAGLTSYPEQYF.

The chain couples TRBV6-6 to TRBJ2-6; possible D gene TRBD1, 6 bases. Germline CDR1 is MNHNY and CDR2 is SVGAGI (reference sequence). The CDR3 extends over 13 amino acids. V was shortened by 7 bases and J by 8 bases, with 12 bases between the two germline ends. The CDR3, as DNA: TGTGCCAGCACCCAGGGGTCTACCAACGTCCTGACTTTC. Protein sequence: CASTQGSTNVLTF.

The chain is built from TRBV6-5 and TRBJ2-2, with D maybe TRBD1 (6 bases). Germline CDR1 reads MNHEY; CDR2 reads SVGAGI. The CDR3 runs 13 residues. With 6 bases removed from V and 7 bases from J, the gap between germline ends came to 12 bases. The CDR3 DNA reads TGTGCCAGCAGCCCGGGACATTTCGGGGAGCTGTTTTTT. Protein product: CASSPGHFGELFF.

The chain couples TRBV28 to TRBJ1-2; D perhaps matches TRBD1 (6 bases). There are 13 residues in the CDR3. The V end was cut by 5 bases, the J end by 3 bases, with 10 bases between. Germline CDR1 is MDHEN and CDR2 is SYDVKM. DNA for the CDR3: TGTGCCAGCAGTGTGCGGACAGACTATGGCTACACCTTC. Protein product: CASSVRTDYGYTF.

This chain joins TRBV29-1 and TRBJ1-2; 10 bases map to TRBD1. The CDR3 runs to 11 residues. The junction had 5 bases not matched to a gene; V was cut back by 8 bases and J by 8 bases. Per the germline V gene, CDR1 is SQVTM and CDR2 is ANQGSEA. In nucleotides, the CDR3 is TGCAGCATTTGGACAGGGGGAGGCTACACCTTC. This codes for CSIWTGGGYTF. The full variable domain, in which reference TRBV29-1 and TRBJ1-2 provide the parts outside the CDR3, is SAVISQKPSRDICQRGTSLTIQCQVDSQVTMMFWYRQQPGQSLTLIATANQGSEATYESGFVIDKFPISRPNLTFSTLTVSNMSPEDSSIYLCSIWTGGGYTFGSGTRLTVV.

The V gene is TRBV29-1, the J gene TRBJ2-5; TRBD1 is a possible D gene (6 bases). The J call may not be correct, given that the DNA end is closer to TRBJ2-7. The CDR3 spans 13 residues. The germline V gene has CDR1 SQVTM and CDR2 ANQGSEA. The CDR3 DNA follows: TGCAGTGAATATACAGGGATTTCCTACGAGCAGTACTTC. Amino acid sequence: CSEYTGISYEQYF.

This chain uses TRBV30 with TRBJ2-5; 10 bases fit TRBD1. Per germline, CDR1 GTSNPN and CDR2 SVGIG (reference sequence). J gave up 9 bases and V 3 bases, and 7 bases lay outside the gene matches. The length of the CDR3 is 13 residues. CDR3 residues: CAWRGTGESAQYF. The DNA of the CDR3 is TGTGCCTGGAGGGGGACAGGGGAATCGGCCCAGTACTTC.

The chain couples TRBV2 to TRBJ1-3; weak D call: TRBD1 (6 bases). This CDR3 region has 14 residues. The germline gives CDR1 SNHLY, CDR2 FYNNEI. The V end lost 5 bases, the J end lost 7 bases, and 15 bases lay between the germline ends. The CDR3 DNA reads as TGTGCCAGCAGTCCCCCACGGGGGGCGAACACCATATATTTT. Its translation is CASSPPRGANTIYF.

The V gene is TRBV25-1, the J gene TRBJ2-3, with 12 nucleotides matching TRBD2. V shed 0 bases and J 3 bases; nucleotides not matched to a gene: 4. CDR3 length: 17 amino acids. Germline CDR1 MGHDK, CDR2 SYGVNS. The CDR3, as DNA: TGTGCCAGCAGTGAATATGCCACTAGCGGGGGGACAGATACGCAGTATTTT. Translation: CASSEYATSGGTDTQYF.

V usage is TRBV6-5 and J usage is TRBJ2-5; possibly TRBD1 for D (6 bases). The last part of the DNA fits TRBJ2-7 better; the J call may be wrong. The CDR3 has 14 residues. CDR1 MNHEY and CDR2 SVGAGI come from the germline V gene. The CDR3 DNA reads as TGTGCCAGCAGTTACACAGGGAGCTCCTACGAGCAGTACTTC. This translates into CASSYTGSSYEQYF.

The chain carries TRBV5-5 and TRBJ2-7; D perhaps matches TRBD1 (6 bases). Deletions cut 2 bases from V and 3 bases from J, with 12 bases between. The CDR3 extends over 14 amino acids. Germline loops: CDR1 SGHKS, CDR2 YYEKEE (reference sequence). The CDR3 sequence: CASSLRQELYEQYF. The CDR3 coding sequence is TGTGCCAGCAGCTTAAGACAGGAACTCTACGAGCAGTACTTC.

This chain uses TRBV5-6 with TRBJ2-2; D gene ambiguous. The CDR3 consists of 13 residues. CDR1 and CDR2 (germline): SGHDT, YYEEEE. Deletions cut 0 bases from V and 7 bases from J, with 7 bases between. The CDR3 bases are TGTGCCAGCAGCTTGGGTGGCTTCGGGGAGCTGTTTTTT. It translates to CASSLGGFGELFF. The full variable domain, with the rest looked up from reference TRBV5-6 and TRBJ2-2, is DAGVTQSPTHLIKTRGQQVTLRCSPKSGHDTVSWYQQALGQGPQFIFQYYEEEERQRGNFPDRFSGHQFPNYSSELNVNALLLGDSALYLCASSLGGFGELFFGEGSRLTVL.